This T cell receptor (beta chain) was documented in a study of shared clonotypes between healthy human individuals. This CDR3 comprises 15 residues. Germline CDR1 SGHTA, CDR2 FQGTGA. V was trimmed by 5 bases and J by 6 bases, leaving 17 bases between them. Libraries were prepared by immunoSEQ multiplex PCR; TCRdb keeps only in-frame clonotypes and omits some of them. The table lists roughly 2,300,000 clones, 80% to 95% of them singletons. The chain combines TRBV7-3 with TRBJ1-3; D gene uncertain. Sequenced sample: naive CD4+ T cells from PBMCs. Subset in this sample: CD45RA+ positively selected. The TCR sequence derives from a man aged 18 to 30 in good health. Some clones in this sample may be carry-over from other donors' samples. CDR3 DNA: TGTGCCAGCAGCCAATCCGGGGAACCATTAAACACCATATATTTT. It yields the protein CASSQSGEPLNTIYF.